The clone carrying this TCR beta chain was observed a single time. Its cognate antigen is unknown. The CDR3 totals 14 residues. Germline CDR1 reads MNHEY; CDR2 reads SVGAGI. V lost 2 bases, J lost 4 bases, and 11 bases lay in between. Some clones are missing from TCRdb's copy, which holds only in-frame ones; the method was immunoSEQ multiplex PCR. The table includes about 89,000 clones, approximately 94% detected once. The sample comes from a study of graft-versus-host responses after intestinal transplantation. Findings and limits, study-wide: Recipient-marrow GvH clones were detected, some having first appeared in ileum or blood.

The chain couples TRBV6-5 to TRBJ1-1; D not resolved. Here the sequenced sample was unstimulated CD8+ T cells sorted from spleen or lymph node cells, taken before intestinal transplant. This TCR came from a human donor who received an intestinal transplant. The CDR3 spells CASSYARDVTEAFF. The DNA of the CDR3 is TGTGCCAGCAGTTACGCCCGGGATGTCACTGAAGCTTTCTTT.